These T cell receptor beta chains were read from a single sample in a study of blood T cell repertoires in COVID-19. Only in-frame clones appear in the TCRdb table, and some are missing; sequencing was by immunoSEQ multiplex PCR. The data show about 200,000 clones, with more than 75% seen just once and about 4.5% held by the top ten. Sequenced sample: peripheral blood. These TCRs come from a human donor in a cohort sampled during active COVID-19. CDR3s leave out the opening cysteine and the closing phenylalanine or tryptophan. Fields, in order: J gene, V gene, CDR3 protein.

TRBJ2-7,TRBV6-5,ASMRTSGAYEQY
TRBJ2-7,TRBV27,ASSQQTGSYEQY
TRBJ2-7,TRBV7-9,ASSLAWGQGPYEQY
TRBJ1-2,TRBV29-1,SAHRGYGYT
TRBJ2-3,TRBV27,ASSLLAGGTDTQY
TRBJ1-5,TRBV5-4,ASSFPGQDNSNQPQH
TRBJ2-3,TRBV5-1,ASSFRQGRRTDTQY
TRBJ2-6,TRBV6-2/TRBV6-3,ASSNPGTTLSGANVLT
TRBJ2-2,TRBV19,ASSKNADTGELF
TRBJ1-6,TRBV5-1,ASSWGARGGSPLH
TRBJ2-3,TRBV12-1,ASSFCKGKSTDTQY
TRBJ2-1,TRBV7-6,ASSLDGGSSYNEQF
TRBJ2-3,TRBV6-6,ASSYSHVGTDTQY
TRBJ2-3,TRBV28,ASSSDRGPITDTQY
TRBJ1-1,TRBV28,ASSLGGGAGEAF
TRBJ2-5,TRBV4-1,ASSQLGGSVLETQY
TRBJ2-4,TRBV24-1,ATSDPRQGANIQY
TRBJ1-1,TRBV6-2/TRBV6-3,ASSYSRTGTNTEAF
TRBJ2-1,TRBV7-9,ASSFPGTSGTRQF
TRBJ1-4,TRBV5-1,ASSLGQGARNEKLF
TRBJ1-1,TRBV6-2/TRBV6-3,ASSYPLGRYIVEAF
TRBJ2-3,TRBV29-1,SVGLAGNTDTQY
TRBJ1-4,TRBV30,AWSPGRTNEKLF
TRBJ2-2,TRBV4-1,ASSRDRSNTGELF
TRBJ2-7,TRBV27,ASSFGRQFEQY
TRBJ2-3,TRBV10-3,AISESRGLAGADTQY
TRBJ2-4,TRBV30,AWNPGGRAKNIQY
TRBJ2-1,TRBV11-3,ASSLAAGNEQF
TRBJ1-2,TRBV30,AWNPLGNYGYT
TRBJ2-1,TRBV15,ATSRDLGRGEEQF
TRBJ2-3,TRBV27,ASSRTSARGRGDTQY
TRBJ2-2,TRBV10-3,AIGERTGELF
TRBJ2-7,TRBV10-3,ATLAGTGGLEQY
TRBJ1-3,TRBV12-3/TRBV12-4,ASSRGDTIY
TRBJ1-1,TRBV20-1,SASGVMNTEAF
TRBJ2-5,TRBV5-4,ASSFPGGYQETQY
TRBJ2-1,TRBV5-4,ASSSTRGSINEQF
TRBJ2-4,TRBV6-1,ASSEGLAGVNIQY
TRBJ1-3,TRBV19,ASKGQAVLSGNTIY
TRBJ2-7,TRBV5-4,ASSLTGTGNGEQY
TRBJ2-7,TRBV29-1,SVLAGAKIDDEQY
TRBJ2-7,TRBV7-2,ASSLPLAGSSYEQY
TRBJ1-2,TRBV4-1,ASSHTGTGGSRGYGYT
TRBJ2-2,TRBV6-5,ASSSHTGELF
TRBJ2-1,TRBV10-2,ATKPGTAISYNEQF
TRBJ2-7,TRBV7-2,ASSLAGPPYEQY
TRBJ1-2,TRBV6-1,ASSEGGRFGYT
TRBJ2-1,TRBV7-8,ASSLGFSGLAGRNEQF
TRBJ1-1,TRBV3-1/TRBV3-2,ASSQGGSSEAF
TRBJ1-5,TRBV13,ASSLGLDRGQPQH
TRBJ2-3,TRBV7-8,ASSESPGGSSGRTDTQY
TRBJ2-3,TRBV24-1,ATSDPTHGGRTDTQY
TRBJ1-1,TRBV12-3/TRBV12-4,ASSPYGTEAF
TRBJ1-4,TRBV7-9,ASSSEAPRREKLF
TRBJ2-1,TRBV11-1,ASSFEAEFAYNEQF